These 31 T cell receptor beta chains were sequenced from one sample in a study of blood T cell repertoires in COVID-19. The assay was immunoSEQ multiplex PCR, and TCRdb's table has in-frame clones only and misses some. In the table there are some 200,000 clones, 80% to 90% of which are singletons. The sample consisted of peripheral blood. The receptors here all came from a man aged 25 to 40 with active or convalescent COVID-19.

The chain couples TRBV25-1 to TRBJ1-2; D unclear. Germline assignment: CDR1 MGHDK and CDR2 SYGVNS. V lost 4 bases and J 8 bases, leaving 14 bases between the germline ends. This CDR3 spans 13 amino acids. The CDR3 is CASSASRLGGYTF. For the CDR3, the DNA is TGTGCCAGCAGTGCCTCTCGACTAGGGGGCTACACCTTC.

V usage is TRBV24-1 and J usage is TRBJ2-3; 8 bases fit TRBD2. The V and J ends lost 5 bases and 8 bases, in that order; junction bases with no gene match: 5. Germline V gives CDR1 KGHDR, CDR2 SFDVKD. This CDR3 spans 13 amino acids. This chain's CDR3 is CATSAMAGGTQYF. CDR3 nucleotide sequence: TGTGCCACCAGTGCTATGGCGGGGGGTACGCAGTATTTT.

This clone was detected once. The chain joins TRBV29-1 to TRBJ2-1; 7 positions match TRBD1. The ends lost 6 bases at V and 5 bases at J; junction bases unmatched: 10. The CDR3 has 14 amino acids. Germline-derived CDR1 and CDR2 are SQVTM and ANQGSEA. The CDR3 DNA follows: TGCAGCGTCGAGGACAGGCGAGTCGACAATGAGCAGTTCTTC. It codes for CSVEDRRVDNEQFF.

The chain links TRBV6-1 to TRBJ2-1, with 11 bases aligning to TRBD2. Germline CDR1 is MNHNS and CDR2 is SASEGT. Unmatched junction bases numbered 6, after V lost 3 bases and J lost 8 bases. The length of the CDR3 is 15 residues. CDR3 region: CASSETSGEGYEQFF. DNA for the CDR3: TGTGCCAGCAGTGAGACTAGCGGGGAGGGCTATGAGCAGTTCTTC.

As concerns this clone: The sample holds other DNA sequences that translate to the same CDR3. The CDR3 DNA reads TGTGCCAGCAGCTCCAGACAGTTGTATCAAGAGACCCAGTACTTC. It translates to CASSSRQLYQETQYF. V gene TRBV5-4 combines with J gene TRBJ2-5; possibly TRBD1 for D (5 bases). The CDR3 has 15 residues. Trimming stripped 3 bases from V and 2 bases from J, with 14 bases between. The germline gives CDR1 SGHNT, CDR2 YYREEE (reference sequence).

The chain employs TRBV6-5 and TRBJ1-1; D uncertain. This CDR3 spans 16 amino acids. Germline V gene sequence: CDR1 MNHEY, CDR2 SVGAGI. V shed 0 bases and J shed 0 bases, with 11 bases lying between them. CDR3 DNA sequence: TGTGCCAGCAGTTACTCCTTTTCTTCGGTGAACACTGAAGCTTTCTTT. This codes for CASSYSFSSVNTEAFF.

About this clone itself: An end of the junction differs from the germline gene, which may be a read error. The chain joins TRBV7-7 to TRBJ2-1, with 9 bases identical to TRBD1. The CDR3 has 15 residues. Germline-derived CDR1 and CDR2 are SSHAT and FNYEAQ (reference sequence). The CDR3 DNA reads TGTGCTAGCAGCGCCGGGACAGGGAGTTCCAATGAGCAGTTCTTC. This gives the protein CASSAGTGSSNEQFF.

This chain links TRBV21-1 with TRBJ2-1; TRBD2 reflects the table's D call only, with no check against the DNA. TRBV21-1 is noted as a pseudogene. The length of the CDR3 is 16 residues. DNA for the CDR3: TGTGCCAGCAGCCACCTCCGGCGGGAGATCTACAATGAGCAGTTCTTC. Its protein product is CASSHLRREIYNEQFF.

The genes are TRBV28 and TRBJ2-7, with 9 nucleotides matching TRBD1. The CDR3 length is 14 residues. V gave up 6 bases and J gave up 5 bases; unmatched junction bases: 8. Germline V gene sequence: CDR1 MDHEN, CDR2 SYDVKM. The CDR3 protein is CASRTGGADHEQYV. CDR3 nucleotide sequence: TGTGCCAGCAGAACAGGGGGCGCAGACCACGAGCAGTACGTC.

This chain links TRBV5-5 with TRBJ2-7, with a weak D call TRBD1 (6 bases). Germline loops: CDR1 SGHKS, CDR2 YYEKEE (reference sequence). Trimming stripped 4 bases from V and 4 bases from J, with 9 bases between. The CDR3 spans 12 residues. Here the CDR3 reads CASSPTGYEQYF. Written as DNA, the CDR3 is TGTGCCAGCAGCCCAACAGGGTACGAGCAGTACTTC.

The genes are TRBV5-5 and TRBJ1-5; weak D call: TRBD1 (6 bases). The CDR3 spans 16 residues. CDR1 and CDR2 from the germline V gene are SGHKS and YYEKEE (reference sequence). Deletions cut 1 base from V and 9 bases from J, with 20 bases between. DNA for the CDR3: TGTGCCAGCAGCTTGACCCTACAGGGCACGGTGAGGCCCCAGCATTTT. Its translation is CASSLTLQGTVRPQHF.

This clone was counted only a few times. This sequence joins TRBV6-5 and TRBJ2-1, with 11 bases aligning to TRBD2. The J segment lost 3 bases and the V segment lost 10 bases, leaving 5 bases of the junction unmatched. The CDR3 is 14 residues long. CDR1 MNHEY and CDR2 SVGAGI come from the germline V gene. This CDR3 is CAISGTSGYNEQFF. The CDR3 bases are TGTGCCATCTCCGGGACTAGCGGCTACAATGAGCAGTTCTTC.

The genes are TRBV7-2 and TRBJ2-6; 7 bases agree with TRBD1. From germline, CDR1 is SGHTA and CDR2 FQGNSA. The CDR3 sequence is 15 residues long. The trim removed 5 bases at V and 4 bases at J, leaving 5 bases unmatched. In nucleotides, the CDR3 is TGTGCCAGCAGCGGGCAGGGGGAAGGGGCCAACGTCCTGACTTTC. Encoded protein: CASSGQGEGANVLTF.

Of note for this clone: Distinct nucleotide sequences in the sample also encode this CDR3. The V and J genes are TRBV3-1 (or the pseudogene TRBV3-2) and TRBJ1-1; D is unresolved. Germline CDR1 LGHDT, CDR2 YNNKEL (reference sequence). Trimming pared 4 bases from V and 2 bases from J, leaving 5 bases between. CDR3 size: 12 residues. CDR3 DNA: TGTGCCAGCAGCCTACTAAACACTGAAGCTTTCTTT. Translated, it gives CASSLLNTEAFF.

The chain links TRBV6-5 to TRBJ1-1, with 9 bases that match TRBD1. Losses at the gene ends were 6 bases for V and 6 bases for J; bases not matched to a gene: 5. The CDR3 is 13 residues long. The germline CDR1 and CDR2 sequences are MNHEY and SVGAGI. Here the CDR3 reads CASSGQGRSEAFF. The CDR3 coding sequence is TGTGCCAGCAGCGGACAGGGGAGGTCTGAAGCTTTCTTT.

This clone was seen a few times. The chain recombines TRBV11-3 with TRBJ1-5, with D tentatively TRBD1 (6 bases). Trimming removed 4 bases at V and 5 bases at J, with 12 bases between. CDR1 SGHNT and CDR2 YENEEA come from the germline V gene. This CDR3 is built from 14 residues. DNA for the CDR3: TGTGCCAGCAGCTCGGGACACCCTCATCAGCCCCAGCATTTT. This gives the protein CASSSGHPHQPQHF.

The DNA of the CDR3 is TGTGCCACCAGTGACCCAGGGGATCAGTCGGGCTACACCTTC. Translating gives CATSDPGDQSGYTF. V usage is TRBV24-1 and J usage is TRBJ1-2; TRBD1 might be the D (6 bases). Germline-derived CDR1 and CDR2 are KGHDR and SFDVKD. The CDR3 sequence is 14 residues long. The V gene lost 4 bases and the J gene lost 8 bases, with 16 bases spanning the gap.

This chain connects TRBV6-5 to TRBJ2-5, with D tentatively TRBD2 (5 bases). CDR1 MNHEY and CDR2 SVGAGI come from the germline V gene. The CDR3 is 13 residues long. V lost 5 bases to trimming and J lost 5 bases, with 12 bases between them. DNA of the CDR3: TGTGCCAGCAGTCGGGGTGTCTGGGAGACCCAGTACTTC. Its protein is CASSRGVWETQYF.

The chain carries TRBV6-5 and TRBJ1-2, with a possible D match to TRBD1 (5 bases). Per germline, CDR1 MNHEY and CDR2 SVGAGI. Trimming removed 5 bases from V and 1 base from J, with 14 bases in between. The CDR3 runs 15 residues. CDR3: CASSNTQEHNYGYTF. CDR3 in DNA: TGTGCCAGCAGTAACACACAGGAACATAACTATGGCTACACCTTC.

This clone was seen more than once but under ten times. V gene TRBV5-1 combines with J gene TRBJ2-7; 8 bases agree with TRBD1. The CDR3 runs to 14 residues. CDR1 and CDR2 from the germline V gene are SGHRS and YFSETQ. The CDR3, as DNA: TGCGCCAGCAGCACCGTCCCGGGACAGGTTTCATGCCCCGTC. Translating it yields CASSTVPGQVSCPV.

The rearrangement uses TRBV11-3 and TRBJ2-2; the D gene is possibly TRBD1 (5 bases). Trimming took 3 bases from V and 4 from J, leaving 15 bases between them. This CDR3 is 16 amino acids long. Germline V gene sequence: CDR1 SGHNT, CDR2 YENEEA. CDR3 loop: CASSFILRRATGELFF. The CDR3 DNA sequence: TGTGCCAGCAGCTTCATTCTGCGCAGGGCCACCGGGGAGCTGTTTTTT.

V and J are TRBV6-4 and TRBJ2-3, with a possible D match to TRBD1 (6 bases). V was cut by 3 bases and J by 4 bases, with 14 bases left in between. The CDR3 runs 15 residues. Germline V gene data show CDR1 as MRHNA and CDR2 as SNTAGT. The CDR3 spells CASSEEPGGSDTQYF. The CDR3 region has the DNA TGTGCCAGCAGTGAAGAGCCTGGGGGCTCAGATACGCAGTATTTT.

The gene calls are TRBV9 and TRBJ2-3, with 11 nucleotides matching TRBD2. Germline CDR1 and CDR2: SGDLS and YYNGEE. With V trimmed by 0 bases and J by 3 bases, 3 bases remained unmatched. This CDR3 has 16 amino acids. Here the CDR3 DNA reads TGTGCCAGCAGCGTAGGGACTAGCGGGTCAACAGATACGCAGTATTTT. Translated: CASSVGTSGSTDTQYF. Full variable domain (outside the CDR3, taken from reference TRBV9 and TRBJ2-3): DSGVTQTPKHLITATGQRVTLRCSPRSGDLSVYWYQQSLDQGLQFLIQYYNGEERAKGNILERFSAQQFPDLHSELNLSSLELGDSALYFCASSVGTSGSTDTQYFGPGTRLTVL.

This rearrangement joins TRBV23-1 to TRBJ1-5, with D possibly TRBD1 on 6 matching bases. TRBV23-1 is classed as an ORF, of uncertain function. The ends were cut back, 5 bases at V and 7 bases at J, with 12 bases in the middle. There are 13 residues in the CDR3. Here the CDR3 DNA reads TGCGCCAGCAGTACTATACAGGGCCAGCCCCAGCATTTT. Residues: CASSTIQGQPQHF.

The rearrangement links TRBV7-2 to TRBJ2-2, with TRBD2 identical over 9 bases. The trim removed 0 bases at V and 4 bases at J, leaving 9 bases unmatched. The CDR3 extends over 18 amino acids. Germline assignment: CDR1 SGHTA and CDR2 FQGNSA. This CDR3 is CASSLALTSGRTTGELFF. CDR3 nucleotide sequence: TGTGCCAGCAGCTTAGCGCTCACTAGCGGGCGAACCACCGGGGAGCTGTTTTTT.

This sequence joins TRBV10-3 and TRBJ1-1, with unresolved D. Germline V gene data show CDR1 as ENHRY and CDR2 as SYGVKD. Trimming took 2 bases from V and 2 from J, leaving 6 bases between them. This CDR3 has 13 amino acids. The CDR3 loop reads CAISETANTEAFF. The DNA for the CDR3 is TGTGCCATCAGTGAGACAGCAAACACTGAAGCTTTCTTT.

CDR3 protein: CASSQSKQGAGEKLFF. CDR3 bases: TGCGCCAGCAGTCAATCCAAACAGGGGGCGGGTGAAAAACTGTTTTTT. The chain joins TRBV23-1 to TRBJ1-4, with 9 nucleotides matching TRBD1. TRBV23-1 is reported as an ORF; its role is uncertain. V shed 0 bases and J 7 bases; nucleotides not matched to a gene: 6. The length of the CDR3 is 16 residues.

This chain connects TRBV28 to TRBJ1-5, with 7 positions matching TRBD1. V was clipped by 2 bases and J by 12 bases; unmatched bases: 10. The CDR3 is 14 amino acids. The germline V gene encodes CDR1 MDHEN and CDR2 SYDVKM. This chain's CDR3 is CASSLGTAIGNQHF. For the CDR3, the DNA is TGTGCCAGCAGTTTAGGGACAGCTATCGGAAACCAGCATTTT.

The chain joins TRBV9 to TRBJ1-1; no definite D call. Trimming pared 0 bases from V and 1 base from J, leaving 10 bases between. The CDR3 is 15 amino acids. CDR1 and CDR2 (germline): SGDLS, YYNGEE. The CDR3 nucleotides are TGTGCCAGCAGCGTAGTTTATCCAGGGAACACTGAAGCTTTCTTT. Its protein is CASSVVYPGNTEAFF.

CDR3 bases: TGTGCCAGCAGTTACGACGACAGGGGATACGAGCAGTACTTC. This codes for CASSYDDRGYEQYF. The chain combines TRBV6-5 with TRBJ2-7, with 8 nucleotides matching TRBD1. This CDR3 region has 14 residues. In germline, CDR1 is MNHEY, CDR2 SVGAGI. Trimming cost V 2 bases and J 4 bases; bases outside gene matches: 4.

The CDR3 nucleotides read TGTGCCAGCAGCCCGGGTCCAACGGACTATGGCTACACCTTC. Amino acid sequence: CASSPGPTDYGYTF. The chain employs TRBV5-5 and TRBJ1-2; no clear D gene. Between the trimmed V and J ends, which lost 4 bases and 3 bases, there was a span of 13 bases. Looked up from germline, CDR1 is SGHKS and CDR2 is YYEKEE (reference sequence). The CDR3 contains 14 residues.